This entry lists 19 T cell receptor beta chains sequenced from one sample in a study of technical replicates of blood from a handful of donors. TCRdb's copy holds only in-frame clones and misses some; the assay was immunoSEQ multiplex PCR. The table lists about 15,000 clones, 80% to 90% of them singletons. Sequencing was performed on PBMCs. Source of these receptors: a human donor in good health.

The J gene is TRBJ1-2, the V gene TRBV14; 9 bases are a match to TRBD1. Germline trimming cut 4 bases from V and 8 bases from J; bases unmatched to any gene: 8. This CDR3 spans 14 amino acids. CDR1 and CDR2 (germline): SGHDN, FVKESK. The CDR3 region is CASSLLTGGAGYTF. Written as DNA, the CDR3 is TGTGCCAGCAGCCTTCTTACAGGGGGCGCGGGCTACACCTTC.

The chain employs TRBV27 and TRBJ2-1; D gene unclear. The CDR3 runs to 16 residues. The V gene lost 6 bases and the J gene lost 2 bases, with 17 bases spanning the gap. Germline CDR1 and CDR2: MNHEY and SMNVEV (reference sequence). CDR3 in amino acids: CASRETFSPPYNEQFF. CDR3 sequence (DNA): TGTGCCAGCAGGGAGACTTTTTCCCCTCCCTACAATGAGCAGTTCTTC.

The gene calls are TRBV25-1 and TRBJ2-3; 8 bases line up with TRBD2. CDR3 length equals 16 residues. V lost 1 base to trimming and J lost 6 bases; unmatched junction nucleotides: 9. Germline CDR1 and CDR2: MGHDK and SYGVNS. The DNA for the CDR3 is TGTGCCAGCAGTGAATCAGCGGGAGTTGTTCACGATACGCAGTATTTT. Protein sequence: CASSESAGVVHDTQYF. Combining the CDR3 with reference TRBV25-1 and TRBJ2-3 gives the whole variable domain EADIYQTPRYLVIGTGKKITLECSQTMGHDKMYWYQQDPGMELHLIHYSYGVNSTEKGDLSSESTVSRIRTEHFPLTLESARPSHTSQYLCASSESAGVVHDTQYFGPGTRLTVL.

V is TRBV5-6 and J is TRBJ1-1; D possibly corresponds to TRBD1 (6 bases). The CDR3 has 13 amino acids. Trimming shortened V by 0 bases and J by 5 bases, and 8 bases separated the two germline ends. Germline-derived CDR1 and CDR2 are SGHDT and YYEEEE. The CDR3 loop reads CASSLDRVTEAFF. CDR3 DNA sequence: TGTGCCAGCAGCTTGGACAGGGTGACTGAAGCTTTCTTT.

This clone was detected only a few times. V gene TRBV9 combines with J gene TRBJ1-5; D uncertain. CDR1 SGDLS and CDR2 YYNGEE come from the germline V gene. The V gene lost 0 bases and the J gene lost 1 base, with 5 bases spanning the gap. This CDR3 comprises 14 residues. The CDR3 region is CASSVGGSNQPQHF. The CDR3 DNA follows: TGTGCCAGCAGCGTAGGAGGGAGCAATCAGCCCCAGCATTTT.

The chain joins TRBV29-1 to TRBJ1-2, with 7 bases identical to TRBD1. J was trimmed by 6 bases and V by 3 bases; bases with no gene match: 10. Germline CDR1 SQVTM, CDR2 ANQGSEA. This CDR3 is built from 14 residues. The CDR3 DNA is TGCAGCGTTGATTACCCGACAGGGATGAATGGCTACACCTTC. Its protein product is CSVDYPTGMNGYTF.

The CDR3 protein is CAWRAGGETQYF. The CDR3 DNA follows: TGTGCCTGGAGGGCGGGGGGAGAGACCCAGTACTTC. The gene calls are TRBV30 and TRBJ2-5; 8 nucleotides line up with TRBD2. The V gene's germline CDR1 is GTSNPN and CDR2 SVGIG (reference sequence). The CDR3 sequence is 12 residues long. Losses at the gene ends were 3 bases for V and 4 bases for J; bases not matched to a gene: 1. Full variable domain (outside the CDR3, taken from reference TRBV30 and TRBJ2-5): SQTIHQWPATLVQPVGSPLSLECTVEGTSNPNLYWYRQAAGRGLQLLFYSVGIGQISSEVPQNLSASRPQDRQFILSSKKLLLSDSGFYLCAWRAGGETQYFGPGTRLLVL.

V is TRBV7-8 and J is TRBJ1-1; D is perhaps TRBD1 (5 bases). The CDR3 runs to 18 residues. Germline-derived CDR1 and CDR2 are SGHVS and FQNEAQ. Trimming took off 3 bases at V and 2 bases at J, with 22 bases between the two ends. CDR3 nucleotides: TGTGCCAGCAGCTTCGTCAGTGGCAGGGCGGGGGGAAACACTGAAGCTTTCTTT. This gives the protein CASSFVSGRAGGNTEAFF.

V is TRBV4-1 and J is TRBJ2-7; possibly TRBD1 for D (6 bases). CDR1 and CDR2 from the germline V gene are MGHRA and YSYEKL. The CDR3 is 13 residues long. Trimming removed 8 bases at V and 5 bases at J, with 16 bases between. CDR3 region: CASGIQGGDEQYF. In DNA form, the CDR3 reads TGCGCCAGCGGAATACAGGGTGGCGACGAGCAGTACTTC.

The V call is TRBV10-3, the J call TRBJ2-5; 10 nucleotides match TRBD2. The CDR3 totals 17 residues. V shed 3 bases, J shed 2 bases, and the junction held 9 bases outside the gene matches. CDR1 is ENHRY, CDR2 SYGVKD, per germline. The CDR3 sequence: CAISDRLAGVSQETQYF. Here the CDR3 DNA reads TGTGCCATCAGTGACCGGCTAGCGGGGGTTTCACAAGAGACCCAGTACTTC.

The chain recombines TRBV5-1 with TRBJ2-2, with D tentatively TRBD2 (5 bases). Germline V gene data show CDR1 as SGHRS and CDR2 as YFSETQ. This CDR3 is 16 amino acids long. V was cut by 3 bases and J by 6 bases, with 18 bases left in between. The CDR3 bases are TGCGCCAGCAGCTCCGGACGGGGAGAGGTGGCCGGGGAGCTGTTTTTT. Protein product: CASSSGRGEVAGELFF.

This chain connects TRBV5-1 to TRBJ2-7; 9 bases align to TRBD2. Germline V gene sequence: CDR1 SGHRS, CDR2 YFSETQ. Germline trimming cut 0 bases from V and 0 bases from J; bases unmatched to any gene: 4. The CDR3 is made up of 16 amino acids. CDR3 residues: CASSLGWTSDSYEQYF. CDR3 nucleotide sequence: TGCGCCAGCAGCTTGGGATGGACTAGCGACTCCTACGAGCAGTACTTC.

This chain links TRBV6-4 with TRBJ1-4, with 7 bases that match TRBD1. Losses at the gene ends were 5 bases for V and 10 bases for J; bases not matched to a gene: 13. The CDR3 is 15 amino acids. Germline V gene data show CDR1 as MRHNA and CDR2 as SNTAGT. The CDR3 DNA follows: TGTGCCAGCAGTTTTCCCACAGGGGTCTGGGGAAAACTGTTTTTT. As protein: CASSFPTGVWGKLFF.

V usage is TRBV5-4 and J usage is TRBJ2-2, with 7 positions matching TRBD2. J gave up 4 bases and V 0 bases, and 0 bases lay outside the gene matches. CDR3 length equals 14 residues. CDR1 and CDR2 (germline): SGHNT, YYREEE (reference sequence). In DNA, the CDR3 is TGTGCCAGCAGCTTGGGGACTAGCACCGGGGAGCTGTTTTTT. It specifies CASSLGTSTGELFF.

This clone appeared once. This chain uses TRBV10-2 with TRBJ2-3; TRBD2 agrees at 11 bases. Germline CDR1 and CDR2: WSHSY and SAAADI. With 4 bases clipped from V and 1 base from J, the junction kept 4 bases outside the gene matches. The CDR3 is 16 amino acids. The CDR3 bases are TGCGCCAGCAGTGTATGGACTAGCGGGCGCACAGATACGCAGTATTTT. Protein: CASSVWTSGRTDTQYF.

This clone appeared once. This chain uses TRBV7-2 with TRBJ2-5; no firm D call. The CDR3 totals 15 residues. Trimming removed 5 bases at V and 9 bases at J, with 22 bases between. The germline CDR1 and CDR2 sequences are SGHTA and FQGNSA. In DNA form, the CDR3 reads TGTGCCAGCAGCCCAAACCCCCTCTCCCCAGTGTCCCAGTACTTC. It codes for CASSPNPLSPVSQYF. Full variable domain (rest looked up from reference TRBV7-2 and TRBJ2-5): GAGVSQSPSNKVTEKGKDVELRCDPISGHTALYWYRQSLGQGLEFLIYFQGNSAPDKSGLPSDRFSAERTGGSVSTLTIQRTQQEDSAVYLCASSPNPLSPVSQYFGPGTRLLVL.

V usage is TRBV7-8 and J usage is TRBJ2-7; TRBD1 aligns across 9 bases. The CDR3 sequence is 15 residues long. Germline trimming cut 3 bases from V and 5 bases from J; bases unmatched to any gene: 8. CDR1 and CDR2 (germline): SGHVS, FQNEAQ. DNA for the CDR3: TGTGCCAGCAGCTTCTCTGGACAGGGGTCGAACGAGCAGTACTTC. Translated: CASSFSGQGSNEQYF.

CDR3 amino acids: CASTGRQWGYEQYF. The CDR3 region has the DNA TGTGCCAGCACCGGTAGACAGTGGGGCTACGAGCAGTACTTC. The rearrangement uses TRBV11-2 and TRBJ2-7; D possibly corresponds to TRBD1 (5 bases). Germline-derived CDR1 and CDR2 are SGHAT and FQNNGV. The CDR3 is 14 residues long. The V end lost 7 bases, the J end lost 3 bases, and 16 bases lay between the germline ends.

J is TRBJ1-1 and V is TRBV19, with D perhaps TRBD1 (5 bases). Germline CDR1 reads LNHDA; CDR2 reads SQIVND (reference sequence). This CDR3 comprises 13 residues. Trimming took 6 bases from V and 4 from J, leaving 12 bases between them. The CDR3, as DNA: TGTGCCAGTAGAATGACAGATCCCACTGAAGCTTTCTTT. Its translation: CASRMTDPTEAFF.